Listed here is a single T cell receptor (beta chain). The antigen is not known. TCRdb's table, derived via immunoSEQ multiplex PCR, lists solely in-frame clones and lacks some. The sample holds approximately 150,000 clones; 90% to 95% are singletons and the top ten take less than 1.5%. The sample is drawn from a study of T cell responses to AZD1222 COVID-19 vaccine. Study outcomes and limitations: Spike as a whole was targeted by vaccine-associated CD4 TCRs, dominant at 160-218 and 743-854. It was only after the peak T cell response that any repertoires were sampled.

This TCR derives from an adult who received the AZD1222 COVID-19 vaccine. Sample: peripheral blood, taken 28 days after the second AZD1222 dose.

CDR3 amino acids: CASSRDREDEKLFF. The DNA of the CDR3 is TGTGCCAGCAGCCGGGACAGGGAGGATGAAAAACTGTTTTTT. This chain joins TRBV7-6 and TRBJ1-4; 9 positions agree with TRBD1. In germline, CDR1 is SGHVS, CDR2 FNYEAQ. V shed 5 bases, J shed 6 bases, and the junction held 4 bases outside the gene matches. CDR3 length: 14 amino acids.